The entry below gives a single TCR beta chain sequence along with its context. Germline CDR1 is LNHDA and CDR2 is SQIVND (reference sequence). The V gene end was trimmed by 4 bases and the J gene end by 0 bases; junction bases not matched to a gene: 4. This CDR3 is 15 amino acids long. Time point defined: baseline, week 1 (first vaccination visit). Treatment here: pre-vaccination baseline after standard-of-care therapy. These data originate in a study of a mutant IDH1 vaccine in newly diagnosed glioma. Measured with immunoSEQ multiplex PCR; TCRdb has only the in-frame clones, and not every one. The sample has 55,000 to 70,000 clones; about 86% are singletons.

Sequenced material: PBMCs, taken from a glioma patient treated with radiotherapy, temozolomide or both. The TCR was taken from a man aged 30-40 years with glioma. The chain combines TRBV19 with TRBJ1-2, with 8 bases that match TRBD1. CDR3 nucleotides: TGTGCCAGTAGTAGAGGACAGGGAACTAACTATGGCTACACCTTC. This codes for CASSRGQGTNYGYTF.